This T cell receptor (beta chain) is drawn from a study of T cells in Graves' hyperthyroidism and ophthalmopathy (dated by TCRdb to between 2018 and 2021). Concerning the study at large: Peripheral blood was collected at initial diagnosis, before any treatment. A discovery cohort of fewer than 110 patients, 43 with Graves' ophthalmopathy and about 60 with stable Graves' hyperthyroidism, was used to find distinguishing TCR V-J signatures. Prospective prediction of ophthalmopathy was tested in an independent validation cohort of 18 hyperthyroidism patients and around 16 patients who later progressed to ophthalmopathy. The 75 to 100 discovery patients were divided at random into training and test sets in a 7:3 ratio. In addition, the study compared T-cell repertoires in thyroid tissue and in blood from several Graves' hyperthyroidism patients. After sampling, hyperthyroidism patients received methimazole starting at 30 mg daily, and ophthalmopathy patients received high-dose intravenous methylprednisolone. TCR Vbeta CDR3 sequencing of 140 or so peripheral blood samples (roughly 41 ophthalmopathy, roughly 74 hyperthyroidism and some 17 progressor patients) is reported in the paper. What the research found in general, with its limitations: A 13 V-J signature model separated ophthalmopathy from stable hyperthyroidism, with approximately 86% sensitivity and 81.08% specificity in cross-validation and 80%/75% in testing. Blood samples also contained most of the expanded thyroid clonotypes (frequency above 0.001), which suggests that blood repertoires may reflect thyroid immune responses. In validation, the model predicted progression to ophthalmopathy with over 65% sensitivity and roughly 72% specificity, a median of 6.5 months before onset. No statistical method was used to set the sample size in advance, and investigators knew the group allocation.

The TCR beta CDR3 regions were amplified from RNA transcripts. The first round of RT-PCR for the TCR CDR3 was performed with the HTBI primer set and the Qiagen OneStep RT-PCR kit. A second multiplex PCR round built the libraries, followed by size selection and purification. Libraries were sequenced paired-end with 100 bp reads on an Illumina HiSeq2000. As for the original processing: SOAPnuke was used to process the raw data, removing reads that contained adapters or uncalled bases, had a mean Phred below 15, or lacked an exact match to the constant primer or identifier. COPE v1.2.5 was used to merge high-quality paired reads, and clonotypes were defined as unique nucleotide sequences. Clonotypes were aligned to IMGT TRBV, TRBD and TRBJ reference segments using MiTCR v1.1. Analysis was restricted to V-J combinations with a frequency above 0.0001, which covered about 99% of repertoires. The TCS score was defined as F50 (clonal expansion) divided by E x V (chaos), with BLOSUM62-based TCRdist calculated between CDR3 peptides within each V-J. Welch's t-statistics and random forest reduced around 510 V-J features to 13, which were used in a naive Bayes classifier (R e1071). TCRdb redid the processing of the public reads, applying fastp at Q25 and MiXCR, and retained in-frame beta chains. Rows with a matching CDR3 protein are joined into one entry that keeps the most common DNA and genes. The V and J calls here are based on TCRdb, not the publication. The table for this sample lists fewer than 750,000 distinct CDR3 sequences; 14% of them were counted only once. Of the sample, around 13% is held by the ten largest clones.

In the ophthalmopathy patients, disease was moderately to severely active, with a Clinical Activity Score of 3 or more, a NOSPECS grade of 4 or more, and a duration of less than 3 months. Exclusion was applied to patients with uncontrolled infections, other autoimmune diseases, pregnancy or lactation. Clinical symptoms, serum thyroxine and TRAb, thyroid ultrasound, and orbital computed tomography formed the basis for the diagnoses. Ficoll-Paque density gradient centrifugation was used to isolate PBMCs from 8 to 10 ml of fresh peripheral blood. Trizol reagent was used to extract total RNA, and RNA quality was then checked on an Agilent 2100 Bioanalyzer. Only a few counts were recorded for this clonotype. This receptor's antigen is unknown. Base qualities were left out, and no much larger clone turns up one base away. The sequence was collected from a woman aged 45-65 years with Graves' ophthalmopathy. Sample: blood.

The sequenced DNA is TGTGCCAGTAGTATGGATATCGCGAACACCGGGGAGCTGTTTTTT. Its amino acids are CASSMDIANTGELFF. In this chain, TRBV19 is recombined with TRBJ2-2; no confident D gene assignment can be made. CDR1 is given as LNHDA and CDR2 as SQIVND, both from the germline V gene (reference sequence). Trimming at the junction amounts to 3 bases on V and 0 bases on J, and the germline ends lie 8 bases apart. The CDR3, from cysteine to phenylalanine, totals 15 residues. The entry retains the CDR3 DNA only, 45 bases that are in frame from base 1.